Listed below are T cell receptor beta chains from one sample, sequenced in a study of T cells after yellow fever vaccination. TCRdb called the 5' RACE reads again in MiXCR, with one record for every CDR3 protein. The data hold 250,000 to 400,000 distinct CDR3 sequences, with approximately 4.5% observed a single time. The sequenced sample was PBMCs, obtained 15 days after the yellow fever booster vaccination. The receptors come from a man aged 18-30 years who received the YFV17D yellow fever vaccine. CDR3s include the opening cysteine and the closing phenylalanine or tryptophan. A D gene is named only where the DNA matches it firmly. Clone sizes are given selectively: once, few, many, or a class where the clone is expanded.

few . TRBJ1-3 TRBV7-9 TGTGCCAGCAGCGAGGTTATCCCTGGAAACACCATATATTTT CASSEVIPGNTIYF
. . TRBJ2-1 TRBV12-3/TRBV12-4 TGTGCCAGCAGATTGGACAGCAGCTCCTACAATGAGCAGTTCTTC CASRLDSSSYNEQFF
few . TRBJ2-5 TRBV30 TGTGCCTGGAGTTTAGGGGTTGGAAAGACCCAGTACTTC CAWSLGVGKTQYF
many . TRBJ1-5 TRBV25-1 TGTGCCAGCACCGGAGAAAGGGGAGGCAATCAGCCCCAGCATTTT CASTGERGGNQPQHF
. . TRBJ2-1 TRBV9 TGTGCCAGCAGCGTAAAGGGGACCCCTTACAACAATGAGCAGTTCTTC CASSVKGTPYNNEQFF
many TRBD2 TRBJ2-2 TRBV6-4 TGTGCCAGCAGTGAGCGGGGGGGCACCGGGGAGCTGTTTTTT CASSERGGTGELFF
medium-sized TRBD2 TRBJ2-1 TRBV7-8 TGTGCCAGCAGCTTAGCGCTTATAGCGGGGTTCTCCTACAATGAGCAGTTCTTC CASSLALIAGFSYNEQFF
. . TRBJ1-1 TRBV29-1 TGCAGCTCCCGTTCTGAAGCTTTCTTT CSSRSEAFF
many . TRBJ1-3 TRBV5-1 TGCGCCAGCAGCCCGGGACGGACTGTCGGAAACACCATATATTTT CASSPGRTVGNTIYF
many TRBD1 TRBJ1-5 TRBV7-2 TGTGCCAGCAGCTCAGACAGGGCCCATCAGCCCCAGCATTTT CASSSDRAHQPQHF
. TRBD1 TRBJ1-4 TRBV7-8 TGTGCCAGCAGCGCCACAGGGACAGGAGAAAAACTGTTTTTT CASSATGTGEKLFF
. TRBD2 TRBJ2-2 TRBV19 TGTGCCAGTAGTGTATCTAGCGGGGCGTACACCGGGGAGCTGTTTTTT CASSVSSGAYTGELFF
many TRBD1 TRBJ2-1 TRBV7-6 TGTGCCAGCAGCTCTGGGACAGGGAATGAGCAGTTCTTC CASSSGTGNEQFF
many . TRBJ2-7 TRBV7-2 TGTGCCAGCAGTCTGGGTAATCGGCGCGAGCAGTACTTC CASSLGNRREQYF
many . TRBJ2-5 TRBV18 TGTGCCAGCTCACCACGGGCACAAGAGACCCAGTACTTC CASSPRAQETQYF
many . TRBJ1-2 TRBV20-1 TGCAGTGCTAGAGATATGACAGGAGACTATGGCTACACCTTC CSARDMTGDYGYTF
many . TRBJ1-1 TRBV12-3/TRBV12-4 TGTGCCAGCAGTACCCGGGCGGGTTACACTGAAGCTTTCTTT CASSTRAGYTEAFF
many . TRBJ1-1 TRBV4-2 TGTGCCAGCAGCTTAGGCAATGAAGCTTTCTTT CASSLGNEAFF
many . TRBJ1-1 TRBV27 TGTGCTTCTGAGGGGATGAACACTGAAGCTTTCTTT CASEGMNTEAFF
few TRBD2 TRBJ2-3 TRBV7-2 TGTGCCAGCACCATCTCTAGCGGGGGGCCAGATACGCAGTATTTT CASTISSGGPDTQYF
few . TRBJ2-3 TRBV4-3 TGCGCCAGCAGCCAAGAGCCCCCCCTACTTGGGGCAGATACGCAGTATTTT CASSQEPPLLGADTQYF
many . TRBJ2-7 TRBV20-1 TGCAGTGCTAGAGAACGCGCCTTAACCTACGAGCAGTACTTC CSARERALTYEQYF
. . TRBJ1-1 TRBV2 TGTGCCAGCGCTCCCATGACAGGGAACACTGAAGCTTTCTTT CASAPMTGNTEAFF
few . TRBJ1-1 TRBV7-9 TGTGCCAGCAGCTTAGATTTGAGGGTTAATGAAGCTTTCTTT CASSLDLRVNEAFF